The source of this TCR beta chain is a study of control samples from healthy donors and cancer patients. The ends were cut back, 8 bases at V and 6 bases at J, with 8 bases in the middle. Per the germline V gene, CDR1 is LNHDA and CDR2 is SQIVND (reference sequence). CDR3 length equals 11 residues. Sequencing was performed with immunoSEQ multiplex PCR; in TCRdb, only in-frame clones are kept and a portion is missing. The sample includes around 100,000 clones, over 85% of them seen just once. The chain couples TRBV19 to TRBJ1-5, with D possibly matching TRBD1 (5 bases). Sequenced input: blood. This clonotype originated in a human donor in good health. The donor label of this sample is uncertain. The CDR3, as DNA: TGTGCCAGTGGGGGGACTCAGCCCCAGCATTTT. Its protein product is CASGGTQPQHF.